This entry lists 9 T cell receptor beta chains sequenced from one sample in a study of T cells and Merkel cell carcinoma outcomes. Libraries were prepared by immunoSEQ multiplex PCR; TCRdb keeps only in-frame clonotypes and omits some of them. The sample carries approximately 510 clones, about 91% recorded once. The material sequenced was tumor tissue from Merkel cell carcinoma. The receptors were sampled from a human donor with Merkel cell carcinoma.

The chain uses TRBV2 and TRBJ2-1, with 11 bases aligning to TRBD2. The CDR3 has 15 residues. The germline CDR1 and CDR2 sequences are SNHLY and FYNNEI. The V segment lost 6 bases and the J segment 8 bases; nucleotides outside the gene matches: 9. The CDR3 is CASRVGLAGGYEQFF. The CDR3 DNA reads TGTGCCAGCAGGGTCGGGCTAGCGGGAGGCTATGAGCAGTTCTTC. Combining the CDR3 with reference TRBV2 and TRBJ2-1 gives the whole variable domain EPEVTQTPSHQVTQMGQEVILRCVPISNHLYFYWYRQILGQKVEFLVSFYNNEISEKSEIFDDQFSVERPDGSNFTLKIRSTKLEDSAMYFCASRVGLAGGYEQFFGPGTRLTVL.

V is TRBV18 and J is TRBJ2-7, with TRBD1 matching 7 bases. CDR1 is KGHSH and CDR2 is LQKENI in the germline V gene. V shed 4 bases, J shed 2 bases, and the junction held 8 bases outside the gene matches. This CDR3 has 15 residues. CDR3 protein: CASSRRDSETYEQYF. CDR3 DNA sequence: TGTGCCAGCTCACGACGGGACAGTGAAACCTACGAGCAGTACTTC.

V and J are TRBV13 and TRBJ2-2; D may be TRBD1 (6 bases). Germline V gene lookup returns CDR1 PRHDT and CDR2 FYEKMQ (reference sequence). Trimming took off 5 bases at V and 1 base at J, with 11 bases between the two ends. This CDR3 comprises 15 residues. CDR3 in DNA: TGTGCCAGCAGCCTAACGACAGGGAACACCGGGGAGCTGTTTTTT. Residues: CASSLTTGNTGELFF.

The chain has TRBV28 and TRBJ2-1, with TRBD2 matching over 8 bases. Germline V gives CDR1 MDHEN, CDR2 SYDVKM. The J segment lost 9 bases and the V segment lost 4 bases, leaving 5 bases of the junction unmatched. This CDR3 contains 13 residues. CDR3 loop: CASSWGTSGEQFF. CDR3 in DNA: TGTGCCAGCAGTTGGGGGACTAGTGGTGAGCAGTTCTTC. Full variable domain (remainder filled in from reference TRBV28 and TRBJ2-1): DVKVTQSSRYLVKRTGEKVFLECVQDMDHENMFWYRQDPGLGLRLIYFSYDVKMKEKGDIPEGYSVSREKKERFSLILESASTNQTSMYLCASSWGTSGEQFFGPGTRLTVL.

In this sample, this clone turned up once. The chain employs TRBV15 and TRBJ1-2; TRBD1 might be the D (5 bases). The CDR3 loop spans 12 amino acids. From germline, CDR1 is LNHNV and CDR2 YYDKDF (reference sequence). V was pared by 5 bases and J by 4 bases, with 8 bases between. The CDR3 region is CATSGRGYGYTF. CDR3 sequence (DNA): TGTGCCACCAGCGGGAGGGGCTATGGCTACACCTTC.

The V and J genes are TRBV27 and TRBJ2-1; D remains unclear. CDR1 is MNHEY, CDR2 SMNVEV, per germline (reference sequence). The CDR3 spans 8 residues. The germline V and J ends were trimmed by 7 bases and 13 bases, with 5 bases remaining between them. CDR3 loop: CASMHQFF. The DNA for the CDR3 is TGTGCCAGCATGCACCAGTTCTTC.

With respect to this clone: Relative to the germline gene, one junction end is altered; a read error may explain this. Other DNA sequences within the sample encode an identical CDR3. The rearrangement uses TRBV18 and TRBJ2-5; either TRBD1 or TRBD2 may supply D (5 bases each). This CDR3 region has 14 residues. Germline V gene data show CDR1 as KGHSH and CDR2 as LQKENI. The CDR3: CASSPCQLGETQYF. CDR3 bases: TGTGCCAGCTCACCTTGCCAACTAGGGGAGACTCAGTACTTC.

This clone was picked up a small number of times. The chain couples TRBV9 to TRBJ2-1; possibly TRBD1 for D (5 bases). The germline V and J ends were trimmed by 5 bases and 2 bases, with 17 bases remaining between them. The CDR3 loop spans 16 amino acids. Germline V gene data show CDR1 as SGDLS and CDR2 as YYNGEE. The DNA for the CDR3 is TGTGCCAGCAGAGACGACAGATCAAGCACCTACAATGAGCAGTTCTTC. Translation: CASRDDRSSTYNEQFF.

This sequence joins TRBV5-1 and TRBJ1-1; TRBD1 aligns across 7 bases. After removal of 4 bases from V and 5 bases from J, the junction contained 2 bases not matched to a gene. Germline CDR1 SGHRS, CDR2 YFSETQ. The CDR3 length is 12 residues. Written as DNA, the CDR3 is TGCGCCAGCAGCCGGGGACAGACTGAAGCTTTCTTT. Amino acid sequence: CASSRGQTEAFF.